Listed below are T cell receptor beta chains from one sample, sequenced in a study of a mutant IDH1 vaccine in newly diagnosed glioma. The repertoire was sequenced with immunoSEQ multiplex PCR; TCRdb's copy has only in-frame clones and lacks some. Of about 15,000 clones listed, 80% to 90% were seen once; the top ten hold 7.5% to 9.5%. Source: PBMCs, taken from a glioma patient treated with radiotherapy, temozolomide or both. Receptors originate from a woman in her thirties or forties with glioma. Some clones in this sample may be carry-over from other donors' samples. The CDR3 runs from the conserved cysteine through the conserved F or W. The D gene is left open where the match is weak. Clone size is not always given. Where it is, it says once, few, many or a class for expanded clones.

TRBV6-5	-	TRBJ1-3	-	CASTGTRNTIYF	TGTGCCAGCACAGGAACTAGAAACACCATATATTTT
TRBV5-1	-	TRBJ2-3	-	CASSLAPSQGARTDTQYF	TGCGCCAGCAGCTTGGCCCCCTCCCAGGGTGCGAGAACAGATACGCAGTATTTT
TRBV28	-	TRBJ1-5	-	CASDDIPQGQPQHF	TGTGCCAGCGACGACATTCCCCAAGGTCAGCCCCAGCATTTT
TRBV19	-	TRBJ1-1	-	CASSMLLGVSTEAFF	TGTGCCAGTAGTATGCTTCTCGGGGTTAGCACTGAAGCTTTCTTT
TRBV5-1	-	TRBJ2-1	-	CASRVGAQTYNEQFF	TGCGCCAGCAGGGTGGGGGCCCAAACCTACAATGAGCAGTTCTTC
TRBV6-6	-	TRBJ1-1	-	CASSFRVGNTEAFF	TGTGCCAGCAGTTTTCGGGTGGGGAACACTGAAGCTTTCTTT
TRBV4-1	-	TRBJ2-5	-	CASSQLTSQAIGTQYF	TGCGCCAGCAGCCAATTGACTTCGCAGGCCATTGGGACCCAGTACTTC
TRBV29-1	-	TRBJ1-2	-	CSAMTGNYGYTF	TGCAGCGCTATGACGGGGAACTATGGCTACACCTTC
TRBV10-2	few	TRBJ1-5	-	CASSAGGEGGQPQHF	TGCGCCAGCAGTGCCGGGGGGGAGGGAGGACAGCCCCAGCATTTT
TRBV27	-	TRBJ2-1	TRBD1	CASSSPGTAANEQFF	TGTGCCAGCAGTTCTCCCGGGACAGCCGCTAATGAGCAGTTCTTC
TRBV21-1	-	TRBJ2-7	-	CASSKAPSYEQYF	TGTGCCAGCAGCAAAGCGCCAAGTTACGAGCAGTACTTC
TRBV2	-	TRBJ2-7	-	CASSEKGIIYEQYF	TGTGCCAGCAGTGAGAAGGGAATTATCTACGAGCAGTACTTC
TRBV7-8	-	TRBJ1-1	TRBD1	CASSLAAQGSTEAFF	TGTGCCAGCAGCTTAGCGGCACAGGGGAGCACTGAAGCTTTCTTT
TRBV7-9	-	TRBJ1-2	TRBD1	CASSFGQGMSYGYTF	TGTGCCAGCAGCTTCGGACAGGGGATGAGCTATGGCTACACCTTC
TRBV4-1	-	TRBJ1-5	-	CASSGQADQPQHF	TGCGCCAGCAGTGGCCAGGCAGATCAGCCCCAGCATTTT
TRBV4-3	-	TRBJ1-1	TRBD1	CASSQDIGQGMTEAFF	TGCGCCAGCAGCCAAGATATCGGACAGGGGATGACTGAAGCTTTCTTT
TRBV2	-	TRBJ2-1	-	CASRREHYNEQFF	TGTGCCAGCAGGAGGGAGCATTACAATGAGCAGTTCTTC
TRBV18	-	TRBJ1-5	-	CASSPTESNQPQHF	TGTGCCAGCTCACCTACAGAGAGTAATCAGCCCCAGCATTTT
TRBV6-5	-	TRBJ2-7	-	CASSYSGAGSDEQYF	TGTGCCAGCAGTTACTCGGGGGCGGGATCGGACGAGCAGTACTTC
TRBV7-2	-	TRBJ1-1	-	CASSPQTGGWAVGAFF	TGTGCCAGCAGCCCTCAGACAGGAGGTTGGGCTGTCGGAGCTTTCTTT
TRBV7-3	-	TRBJ2-2	TRBD2	CASSFGGRAGELFF	TGTGCCAGCAGCTTTGGGGGGAGGGCCGGGGAGCTGTTTTTT
TRBV7-8	-	TRBJ1-2	TRBD1	CASSLGTRTGLGYTF	TGTGCCAGCAGCTTAGGAACCCGGACAGGGCTCGGCTACACCTTC
TRBV7-8	-	TRBJ2-5	-	CASSSPIHETQYF	TGTGCCAGCAGCTCCCCCATCCATGAGACCCAGTACTTC
TRBV9	-	TRBJ2-2	-	CASSGTRGTGELFF	TGTGCCAGCAGCGGAACCAGGGGAACCGGGGAGCTGTTTTTT
TRBV28	-	TRBJ1-1	-	CASSRRMNTEAFF	TGTGCCAGCAGTAGACGGATGAACACTGAAGCTTTCTTT
TRBV7-7	-	TRBJ2-5	TRBD2	CASSGGHRETQYF	TGTGCTAGCAGCGGGGGACATAGAGAGACCCAGTACTTC
TRBV7-9	-	TRBJ1-5	-	CASSFASSNQPQHF	TGTGCCAGCAGCTTCGCCAGCAGCAATCAGCCCCAGCATTTT
TRBV7-2	-	TRBJ2-7	-	CASSFQTGTYEQYF	TGTGCCAGCAGCTTCCAGACAGGGACTTACGAGCAGTACTTC
TRBV14	few	TRBJ1-1	-	CASSLVSRDTEAFF	TGTGCCAGCAGTCTAGTGAGCAGGGACACTGAAGCTTTCTTT
TRBV30	once	TRBJ2-7	-	CAWSPPGAYEQYF	TGTGCCTGGAGTCCCCCCGGCGCCTACGAGCAGTACTTC
TRBV27	-	TRBJ2-4	-	CASSSAGLAKNIQYF	TGTGCCAGCAGTTCCGCCGGACTAGCCAAAAACATTCAGTACTTC
TRBV18	-	TRBJ2-7	-	CASSPPSEPEQYF	TGTGCCAGCTCACCACCATCAGAGCCCGAGCAGTACTTC
TRBV7-9	-	TRBJ2-2	-	CASNGGQTNTGELFF	TGTGCCAGCAACGGGGGACAGACGAACACCGGGGAGCTGTTTTTT
TRBV7-2	-	TRBJ2-1	TRBD2	CASSSHASGSEQFF	TGTGCCAGCAGCTCCCACGCTAGCGGGAGCGAGCAGTTCTTC
TRBV5-4	-	TRBJ2-3	-	CASTTILSGYSTDTQYF	TGTGCCAGCACCACTATCCTCAGCGGCTATAGCACAGATACGCAGTATTTT
TRBV6-1	-	TRBJ2-3	-	CASSGNSDTQYF	TGTGCCAGCAGTGGGAATTCAGATACGCAGTATTTT
TRBV5-1	-	TRBJ2-7	TRBD1	CASSLGQGFSYEQYF	TGCGCCAGCAGCTTGGGACAGGGATTCTCCTACGAGCAGTACTTC
TRBV28	once	TRBJ1-2	-	CASSLHTGTHYGYTF	TGTGCCAGCAGTCTTCACACCGGGACCCACTATGGCTACACCTTC
TRBV10-2	-	TRBJ2-1	-	CASSEAYNEQFF	TGCGCCAGCAGTGAGGCCTACAATGAGCAGTTCTTC
TRBV5-8	-	TRBJ2-3	TRBD1	CASSPGQGSTDTQYF	TGTGCCAGCAGCCCGGGACAGGGGAGCACAGATACGCAGTATTTT
TRBV6-5	-	TRBJ1-2	TRBD1	CASKQGASGYTF	TGTGCCAGCAAACAGGGGGCTAGTGGCTACACCTTC
TRBV21-1	-	TRBJ1-1	-	CASSKGMKGAKGVDTEAFF	TGTGCCAGCAGCAAAGGTATGAAGGGGGCTAAAGGAGTGGACACTGAAGCTTTCTTT
TRBV2	few	TRBJ2-7	TRBD2	CASSEGGSPPGSSYEQYF	TGTGCCAGCAGTGAAGGCGGGAGTCCCCCGGGAAGCTCCTACGAGCAGTACTTC
TRBV4-1	-	TRBJ1-1	TRBD1	CASSQGPGQVNTEAFF	TGCGCCAGCAGCCAAGGCCCGGGACAGGTGAACACTGAAGCTTTCTTT
TRBV29-1	-	TRBJ1-1	-	CSVDGGGRTEAFF	TGCAGCGTTGACGGGGGAGGGCGCACTGAAGCTTTCTTT
TRBV30	-	TRBJ2-2	-	CAWSGLLNTGELFF	TGTGCCTGGTCGGGACTCCTTAACACCGGGGAGCTGTTTTTT
TRBV19	few	TRBJ1-1	-	CASRPLADLNTEAFF	TGTGCCAGTAGGCCCCTGGCAGACCTGAACACTGAAGCTTTCTTT
TRBV7-9	few	TRBJ1-5	-	CASSLGNQPQHF	TGTGCCAGCAGCTTAGGCAATCAGCCCCAGCATTTT
TRBV4-1	-	TRBJ2-1	-	CASSQDSATDSSYNEQFF	TGCGCCAGCAGCCAAGATTCGGCGACGGACAGCTCCTACAATGAGCAGTTCTTC
TRBV5-1	-	TRBJ2-3	TRBD1	CASSLAGQGIPDTQYF	TGCGCCAGCAGCTTGGCGGGACAGGGGATCCCAGATACGCAGTATTTT
TRBV29-1	-	TRBJ2-1	TRBD2	CSVDGGGDNEQFF	TGCAGCGTTGACGGCGGGGGGGACAATGAGCAGTTCTTC
TRBV2	-	TRBJ2-7	-	CASSERKSYEQYF	TGTGCCAGCAGTGAGCGTAAATCCTACGAGCAGTACTTC
TRBV2	-	TRBJ2-1	-	CASSPSVASYNEQFF	TGTGCCAGCAGTCCTAGCGTCGCAAGCTACAATGAGCAGTTCTTC
TRBV25-1	-	TRBJ2-1	TRBD2	CASRLAGGPNNEQFF	TGTGCCAGCAGATTAGCGGGAGGGCCAAACAATGAGCAGTTCTTC
TRBV12-5	-	TRBJ1-5	-	CASGLGPGGQPQHF	TGTGCTAGTGGTTTGGGTCCGGGGGGGCAGCCCCAGCATTTT
TRBV6-1	-	TRBJ1-3	-	CASRVTGSGNTIYF	TGTGCCAGCAGAGTGACAGGTTCTGGAAACACCATATATTTT
TRBV4-1	-	TRBJ2-7	-	CASSQEPGGGYEQYF	TGCGCCAGCAGCCAAGAGCCAGGGGGAGGCTACGAGCAGTACTTC